Listed below are T cell receptor beta chains from one sample, sequenced in a study of control samples from healthy donors and cancer patients. Assay used: immunoSEQ multiplex PCR; TCRdb lists only in-frame clones, some missing. The sample holds about 130,000 clones, roughly 88% seen once. The sample comprised blood. These receptors all come from a man aged 50-59 years in good health. The CDR3 runs from the conserved cysteine through the conserved F or W. A D gene is named only where the DNA matches it firmly. Clone size is shown for a subset of rows, as once, few, many or a class of expanded clone.

V gene	D gene	J gene	clone size	CDR3 protein	CDR3 DNA
TRBV18	.	TRBJ1-6	few	CASSRVWNSPLHF	TGTGCCAGCTCACGGGTGTGGAATTCACCCCTCCACTTT
TRBV7-8	.	TRBJ1-6	.	CASSLGAASYNSPLHF	TGTGCCAGCAGCTTAGGGGCAGCCTCCTATAATTCACCCCTCCACTTT
TRBV6-1	.	TRBJ1-2	.	CASSDRVNGYTF	TGTGCCAGCAGTGATCGAGTGAATGGCTACACCTTC
TRBV29-1	TRBD1	TRBJ1-2	.	CSASSGGASNYGYTF	TGCAGCGCTTCCTCAGGGGGCGCTTCTAACTATGGCTACACCTTC
TRBV29-1	.	TRBJ1-1	.	CSVGSGGRGEAFF	TGCAGCGTTGGTTCCGGGGGTCGTGGTGAAGCTTTCTTT
TRBV9	.	TRBJ2-4	once	CASSVDPTTPNIQYF	TGTGCCAGCAGCGTAGATCCTACCACCCCGAACATTCAGTACTTC
TRBV27	TRBD1	TRBJ1-1	few	CASSYGQATEAFF	TGTGCCAGCAGTTATGGACAGGCGACTGAAGCTTTCTTT
TRBV10-3	TRBD2	TRBJ2-3	.	CAISELAGVADTQYF	TGTGCCATCAGTGAACTAGCGGGGGTTGCAGATACGCAGTATTTT
TRBV5-4	.	TRBJ2-2	.	CASSPTGKQTGELFF	TGTGCCAGCAGCCCGACAGGAAAACAGACCGGGGAGCTGTTTTTT
TRBV28	TRBD1	TRBJ1-2	.	CASRFDRGVNGYTF	TGTGCCAGCAGATTTGACAGGGGTGTCAACGGCTACACCTTC
TRBV18	.	TRBJ1-4	few	CASSPEGGTNEKLFF	TGTGCCAGCTCACCTGAAGGTGGAACTAATGAAAAACTGTTTTTT
TRBV5-1	TRBD1	TRBJ1-1	.	CASSLVGTADTEAFF	TGCGCCAGCAGCTTGGTGGGGACAGCTGACACTGAAGCTTTCTTT
TRBV15	TRBD2	TRBJ2-1	.	CATSREWASGGAMIQNEQFF	TGTGCCACCAGCAGAGAGTGGGCTAGCGGGGGGGCAATGATTCAGAATGAGCAGTTCTTC
TRBV28	TRBD1	TRBJ2-2	.	CASSSNRDRGKQTGELFF	TGTGCCAGCAGTTCAAACCGGGACAGGGGCAAGCAAACCGGGGAGCTGTTTTTT
TRBV15	.	TRBJ2-3	.	CATSTRSTDTQYF	TGTGCCACCAGCACCCGTAGCACAGATACGCAGTATTTT
TRBV9	.	TRBJ2-6	.	CASSPKTGGANVLTF	TGTGCCAGCAGCCCTAAGACAGGTGGGGCCAACGTCCTGACTTTC
TRBV10-3	TRBD2	TRBJ2-3	.	CAISETSGASTDTQYF	TGTGCCATCAGCGAGACTAGCGGGGCTAGCACAGATACGCAGTATTTT
TRBV12-3/TRBV12-4	.	TRBJ1-4	.	CASSLQGWKLFF	TGTGCCAGCAGTTTACAGGGGTGGAAACTGTTTTTT
TRBV2	TRBD2	TRBJ2-5	.	CASPREGVTLKGTQYF	TGTGCCAGCCCGCGGGAGGGGGTCACGCTTAAAGGGACCCAGTACTTC
TRBV5-1	TRBD1	TRBJ1-6	.	CASSLDRGPVANSPLHF	TGCGCCAGCAGCTTGGACAGGGGGCCGGTGGCCAATTCACCCCTCCACTTT
TRBV10-3	.	TRBJ1-3	.	CAISEVRPKSSGNTIYF	TGTGCCATCAGTGAGGTGAGACCGAAGAGCTCTGGAAACACCATATATTTT
TRBV6-5	TRBD2	TRBJ2-1	.	CASTGGFNSYNEQFF	TGTGCCAGTACGGGGGGTTTCAACTCCTACAATGAGCAGTTCTTC
TRBV11-2	.	TRBJ1-2	.	CASSLRRKADRNYGYTF	TGTGCCAGCAGCTTACGTCGCAAGGCCGACCGTAACTATGGCTACACCTTC
TRBV4-1	.	TRBJ2-2	.	CASSRGPPATGELFF	TGCGCCAGCAGCCGGGGTCCCCCAGCAACCGGGGAGCTGTTTTTT
TRBV7-6	.	TRBJ2-1	.	CASSPRYNEQFF	TGTGCCAGCAGCCCGCGATACAATGAGCAGTTCTTC
TRBV2	.	TRBJ2-7	.	CASSTGLRVQYF	TGTGCCAGCAGTACCGGGCTCCGGGTGCAGTACTTC
TRBV5-5	.	TRBJ1-2	once	CASSLEGGRRGGYTF	TGTGCCAGCAGCTTGGAAGGAGGGAGGCGCGGGGGCTACACCTTC
TRBV7-8	.	TRBJ2-2	.	CASSLTGSGELFF	TGTGCCAGCAGCTTAACAGGTTCCGGGGAGCTGTTTTTT
TRBV29-1	TRBD1	TRBJ2-7	.	CSVALRTGSYEQYF	TGCAGCGTTGCACTCCGGACAGGGTCCTACGAGCAGTACTTC
TRBV29-1	TRBD2	TRBJ2-5	.	CSVGPTSGGSQETQYF	TGCAGCGTTGGTCCGACTAGCGGGGGGTCCCAAGAGACCCAGTACTTC
TRBV9	.	TRBJ2-2	.	CASSVRNKTVTGELFF	TGTGCCAGCAGCGTACGAAACAAGACAGTAACCGGGGAGCTGTTTTTT
TRBV14	.	TRBJ1-2	.	CASSQDSRGYGYTF	TGTGCCAGCAGCCAAGACTCGAGGGGGTATGGCTACACCTTC
TRBV7-8	.	TRBJ2-1	once	CASSVIRLVGSAYNEQFF	TGTGCCAGCAGCGTTATTAGGCTCGTCGGGAGTGCCTACAATGAGCAGTTCTTC
TRBV6-5	.	TRBJ1-1	.	CASSYSWGEAFF	TGTGCCAGCAGTTACTCGTGGGGTGAAGCTTTCTTT
TRBV7-9	.	TRBJ2-3	.	CASSGGSTDTQYF	TGTGCCAGCTCCGGGGGTAGCACAGATACGCAGTATTTT
TRBV6-1	.	TRBJ2-1	.	CASSGVLGVMSYNEQFF	TGTGCCAGCAGTGGGGTACTTGGGGTAATGTCCTACAATGAGCAGTTCTTC
TRBV2	.	TRBJ1-1	few	CASTPGGGWAEAFF	TGTGCCAGCACCCCGGGAGGGGGGTGGGCTGAAGCTTTCTTT
TRBV7-2	.	TRBJ1-1	.	CASRRLHEAFF	TGTGCCAGCAGGCGTCTACATGAAGCTTTCTTT
TRBV28	TRBD2	TRBJ2-1	.	CASSDPSGGRNEQFF	TGTGCCAGCAGTGACCCTAGCGGGGGGCGCAATGAGCAGTTCTTC
TRBV5-4	.	TRBJ2-1	.	CASRRDRDWSYNEQFF	TGTGCCAGCAGACGAGACCGGGACTGGAGCTACAATGAGCAGTTCTTC
TRBV29-1	TRBD1	TRBJ2-3	.	CSVEPQGGLTDTQYF	TGCAGCGTTGAACCCCAAGGGGGCCTCACAGATACGCAGTATTTT
TRBV6-5	.	TRBJ1-6	.	CASRVGAGSPLHF	TGTGCCAGCAGGGTCGGGGCGGGATCACCCCTCCACTTT
TRBV6-5	TRBD1	TRBJ2-7	.	CASSTGTGVISEQYF	TGTGCCAGCAGTACCGGGACAGGGGTTATCAGCGAGCAGTACTTC
TRBV7-2	TRBD2	TRBJ2-5	.	CASSVGGGETQYF	TGTGCCAGCAGCGTTGGCGGGGGAGAGACCCAGTACTTC
TRBV6-1	TRBD1	TRBJ1-4	.	CASSEEDRVLKEKLFF	TGTGCCAGCAGTGAGGAAGACAGGGTGTTAAAGGAAAAACTGTTTTTT